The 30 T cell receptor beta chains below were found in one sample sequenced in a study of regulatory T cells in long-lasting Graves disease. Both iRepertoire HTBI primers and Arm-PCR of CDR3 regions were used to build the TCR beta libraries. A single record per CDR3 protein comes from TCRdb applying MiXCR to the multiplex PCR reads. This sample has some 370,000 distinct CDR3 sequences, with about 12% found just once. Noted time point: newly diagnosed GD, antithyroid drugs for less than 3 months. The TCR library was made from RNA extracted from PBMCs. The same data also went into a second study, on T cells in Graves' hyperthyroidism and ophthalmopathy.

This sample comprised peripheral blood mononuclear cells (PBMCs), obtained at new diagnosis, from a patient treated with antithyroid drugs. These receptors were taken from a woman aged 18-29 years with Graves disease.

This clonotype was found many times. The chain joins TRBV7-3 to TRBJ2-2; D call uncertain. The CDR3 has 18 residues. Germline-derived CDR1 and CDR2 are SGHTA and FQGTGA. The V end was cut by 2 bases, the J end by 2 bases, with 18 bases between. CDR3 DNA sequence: TGTGCCAGCAGCTTAGATCGTTGGTCAGCTCGAAACACCGGGGAGCTGTTTTTT. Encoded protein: CASSLDRWSARNTGELFF.

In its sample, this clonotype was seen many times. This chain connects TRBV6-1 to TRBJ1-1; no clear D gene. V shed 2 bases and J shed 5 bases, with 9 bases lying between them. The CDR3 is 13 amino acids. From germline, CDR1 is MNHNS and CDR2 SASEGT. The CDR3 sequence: CASSETSFTEAFF. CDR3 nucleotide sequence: TGTGCCAGCAGTGAAACGAGCTTTACTGAAGCTTTCTTT.

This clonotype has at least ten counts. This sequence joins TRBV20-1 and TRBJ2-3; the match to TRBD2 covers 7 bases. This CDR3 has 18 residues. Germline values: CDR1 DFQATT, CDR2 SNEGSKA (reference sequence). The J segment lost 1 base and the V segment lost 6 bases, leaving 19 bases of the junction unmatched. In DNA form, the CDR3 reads TGCAGTGCGCAAGCGGGGCTGGGGGAGTTTTCCGGCACAGATACGCAGTATTTT. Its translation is CSAQAGLGEFSGTDTQYF.

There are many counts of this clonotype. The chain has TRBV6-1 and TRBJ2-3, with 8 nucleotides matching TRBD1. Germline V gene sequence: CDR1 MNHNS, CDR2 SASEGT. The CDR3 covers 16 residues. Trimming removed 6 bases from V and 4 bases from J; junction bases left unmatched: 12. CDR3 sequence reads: CASSSFRGRSPDTQYF. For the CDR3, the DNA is TGTGCCAGCAGCTCCTTCAGGGGGCGATCTCCAGATACGCAGTATTTT.

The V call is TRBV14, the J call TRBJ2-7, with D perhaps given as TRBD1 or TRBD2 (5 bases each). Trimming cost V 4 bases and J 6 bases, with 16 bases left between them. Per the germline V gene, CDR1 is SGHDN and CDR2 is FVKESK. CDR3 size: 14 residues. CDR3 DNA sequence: TGTGCCAGCAGCCCGCGCGAGGGGCCGGCCGAGCAGTACTTC. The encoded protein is CASSPREGPAEQYF.

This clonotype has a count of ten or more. CDR3: CVGTGPNQPQHF. The CDR3 DNA is TGCGTTGGGACCGGCCCCAATCAGCCCCAGCATTTT. The chain has TRBV20-1 and TRBJ1-5; D is possibly TRBD1 (5 bases). Per the germline V gene, CDR1 is DFQATT and CDR2 is SNEGSKA (reference sequence). The CDR3 has 12 residues.

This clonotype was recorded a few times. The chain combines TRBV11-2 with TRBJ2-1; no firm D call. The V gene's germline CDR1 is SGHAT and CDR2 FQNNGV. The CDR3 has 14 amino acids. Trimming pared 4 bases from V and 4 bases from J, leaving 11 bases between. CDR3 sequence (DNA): TGTGCCAGCAGCTCCCCCCTTAAATACAATGAGCAGTTCTTC. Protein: CASSSPLKYNEQFF.

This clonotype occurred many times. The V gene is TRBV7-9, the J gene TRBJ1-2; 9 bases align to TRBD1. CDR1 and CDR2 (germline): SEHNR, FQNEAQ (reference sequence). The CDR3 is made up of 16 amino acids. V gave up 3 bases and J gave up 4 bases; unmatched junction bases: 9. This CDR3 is CASSLGQGRRSYGYTF. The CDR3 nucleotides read TGTGCCAGCAGCTTGGGACAGGGCAGGCGGAGCTATGGCTACACCTTC.

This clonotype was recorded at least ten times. CDR3 sequence (DNA): TGTGCAACAAATAGGGCATTTTCACCCCTCCACTTT. It yields the protein CATNRAFSPLHF. The gene calls are TRBV30 and TRBJ1-6, with unresolved D. The CDR3 has 12 residues. Germline V gene data show CDR1 as GTSNPN and CDR2 as SVGIG (reference sequence).

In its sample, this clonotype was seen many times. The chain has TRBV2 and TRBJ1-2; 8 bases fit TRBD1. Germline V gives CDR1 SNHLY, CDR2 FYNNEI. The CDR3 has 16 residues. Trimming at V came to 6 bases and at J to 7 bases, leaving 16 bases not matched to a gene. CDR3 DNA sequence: TGTGCCAGCAGCCAAGGCCAGGGGGCGGTTTATACTGGCTACACCTTC. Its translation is CASSQGQGAVYTGYTF.

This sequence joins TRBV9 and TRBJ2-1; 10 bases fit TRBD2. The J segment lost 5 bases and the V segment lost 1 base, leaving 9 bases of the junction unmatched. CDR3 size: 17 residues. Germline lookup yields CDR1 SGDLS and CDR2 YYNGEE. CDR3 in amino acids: CASSVRGIAGGDNEQFF. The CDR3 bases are TGTGCCAGCAGCGTAAGGGGCATAGCGGGGGGTGACAATGAGCAGTTCTTC.

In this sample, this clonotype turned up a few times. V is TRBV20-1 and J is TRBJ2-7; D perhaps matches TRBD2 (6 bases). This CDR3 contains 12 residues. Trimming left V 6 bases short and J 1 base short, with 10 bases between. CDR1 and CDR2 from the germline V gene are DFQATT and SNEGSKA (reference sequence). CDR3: CSASSESYEQYF. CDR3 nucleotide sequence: TGCAGTGCCTCTAGCGAGTCCTACGAGCAGTACTTC.

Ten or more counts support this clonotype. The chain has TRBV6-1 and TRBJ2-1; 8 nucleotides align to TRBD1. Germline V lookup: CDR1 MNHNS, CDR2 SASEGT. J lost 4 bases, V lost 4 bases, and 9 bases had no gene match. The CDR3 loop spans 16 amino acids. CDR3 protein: CASSGGQGARYNEQFF. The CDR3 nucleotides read TGTGCCAGCAGTGGCGGACAGGGAGCGAGATACAATGAGCAGTTCTTC.

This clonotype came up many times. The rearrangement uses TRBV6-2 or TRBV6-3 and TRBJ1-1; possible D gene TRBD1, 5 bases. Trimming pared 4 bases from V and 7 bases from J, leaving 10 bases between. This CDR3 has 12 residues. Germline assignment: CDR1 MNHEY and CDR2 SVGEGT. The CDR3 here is CASSSGPDEAFF. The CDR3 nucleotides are TGTGCCAGCAGTTCGGGGCCGGATGAAGCTTTCTTT.

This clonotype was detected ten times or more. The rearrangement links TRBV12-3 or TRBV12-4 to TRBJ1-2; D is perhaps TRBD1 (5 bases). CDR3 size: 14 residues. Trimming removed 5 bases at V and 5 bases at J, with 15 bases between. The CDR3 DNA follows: TGTGCCAGCAGTCCGACGGGACCTTGGTATGGCTACACCTTC. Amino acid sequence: CASSPTGPWYGYTF.

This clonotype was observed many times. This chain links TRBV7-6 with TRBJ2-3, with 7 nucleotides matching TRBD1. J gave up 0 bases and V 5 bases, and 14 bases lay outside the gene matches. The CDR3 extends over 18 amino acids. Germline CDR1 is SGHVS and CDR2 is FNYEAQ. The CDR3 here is CASSLKSGQVYSTDTQYF. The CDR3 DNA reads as TGTGCCAGCAGCCTAAAAAGTGGACAGGTTTATAGCACAGATACGCAGTATTTT.

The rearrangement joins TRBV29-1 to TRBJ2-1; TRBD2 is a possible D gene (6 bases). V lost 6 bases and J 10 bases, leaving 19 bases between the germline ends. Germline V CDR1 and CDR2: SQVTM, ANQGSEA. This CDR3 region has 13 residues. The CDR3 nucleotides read TGCAGCGTAGACGGACTATTGTTAGGAGAGCAGTTCTTC. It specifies CSVDGLLLGEQFF.

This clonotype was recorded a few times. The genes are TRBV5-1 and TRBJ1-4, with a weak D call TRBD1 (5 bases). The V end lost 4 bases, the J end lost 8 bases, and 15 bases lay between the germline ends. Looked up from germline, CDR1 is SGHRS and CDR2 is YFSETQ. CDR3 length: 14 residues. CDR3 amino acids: CASSLVGVGEKLFF. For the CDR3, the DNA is TGCGCCAGCAGCCTCGTGGGGGTGGGCGAAAAACTGTTTTTT.

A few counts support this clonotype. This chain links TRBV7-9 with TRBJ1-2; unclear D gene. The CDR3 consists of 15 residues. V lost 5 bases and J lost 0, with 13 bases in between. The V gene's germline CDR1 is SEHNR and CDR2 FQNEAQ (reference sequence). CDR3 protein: CASSHSGRANYGYTF. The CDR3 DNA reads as TGTGCCAGCAGCCACTCGGGCCGGGCTAACTATGGCTACACCTTC.

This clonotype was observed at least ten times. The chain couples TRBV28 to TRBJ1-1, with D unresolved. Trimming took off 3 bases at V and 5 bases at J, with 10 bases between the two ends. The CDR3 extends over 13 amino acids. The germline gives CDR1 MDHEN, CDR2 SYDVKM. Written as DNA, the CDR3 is TGTGCCAGCAGTTTCGACGGATCAACTGAAGCTTTCTTT. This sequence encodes CASSFDGSTEAFF.

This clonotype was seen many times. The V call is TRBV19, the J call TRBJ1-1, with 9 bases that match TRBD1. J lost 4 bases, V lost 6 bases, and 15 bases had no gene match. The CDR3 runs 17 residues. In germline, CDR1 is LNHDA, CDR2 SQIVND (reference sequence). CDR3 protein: CASSPRRDREERTEAFF. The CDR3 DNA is TGTGCCAGTAGCCCCCGTCGGGACAGGGAGGAGCGCACTGAAGCTTTCTTT.

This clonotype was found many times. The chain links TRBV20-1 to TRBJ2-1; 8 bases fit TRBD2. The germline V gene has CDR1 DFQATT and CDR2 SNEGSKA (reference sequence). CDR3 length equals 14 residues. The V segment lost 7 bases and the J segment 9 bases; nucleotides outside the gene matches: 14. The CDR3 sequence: CSVHRSSGGTEQFF. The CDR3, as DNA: TGCAGTGTTCACAGGTCCAGCGGGGGTACTGAGCAGTTCTTC.

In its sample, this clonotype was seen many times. CDR3 protein: CASSWGTEPRGYEQYV. The CDR3 bases are TGTGCCAGCAGTTGGGGGACGGAACCGAGAGGGTACGAGCAGTACGTC. This chain connects TRBV6-2 or TRBV6-3 to TRBJ2-7, with D perhaps matching TRBD1 or TRBD2 (5 bases each). This CDR3 has 16 residues. In germline, CDR1 is MNHEY, CDR2 SVGEGT. Trimming took off 4 bases at V and 4 bases at J, with 20 bases between the two ends.

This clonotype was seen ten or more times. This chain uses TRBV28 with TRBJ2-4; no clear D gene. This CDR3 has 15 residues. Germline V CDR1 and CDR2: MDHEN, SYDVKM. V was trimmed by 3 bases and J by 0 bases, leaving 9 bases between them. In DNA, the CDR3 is TGTGCCAGCAGTTTGGGGAATCTAGCCAAAAACATTCAGTACTTC. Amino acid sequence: CASSLGNLAKNIQYF.

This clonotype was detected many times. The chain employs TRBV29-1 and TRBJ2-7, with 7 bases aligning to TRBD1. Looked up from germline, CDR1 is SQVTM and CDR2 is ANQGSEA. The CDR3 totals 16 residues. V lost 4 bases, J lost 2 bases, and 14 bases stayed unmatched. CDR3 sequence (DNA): TGCAGCGTTGTGGGTACCGAGCATACAGGGGCCTACGAGCAGTACTTC. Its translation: CSVVGTEHTGAYEQYF.

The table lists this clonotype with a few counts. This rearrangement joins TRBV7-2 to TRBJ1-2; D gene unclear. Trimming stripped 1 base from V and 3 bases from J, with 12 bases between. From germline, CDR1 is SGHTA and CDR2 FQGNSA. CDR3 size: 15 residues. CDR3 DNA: TGTGCCAGCAGCTTAGACGAAACCTGGTACTATGGCTACACCTTC. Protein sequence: CASSLDETWYYGYTF.

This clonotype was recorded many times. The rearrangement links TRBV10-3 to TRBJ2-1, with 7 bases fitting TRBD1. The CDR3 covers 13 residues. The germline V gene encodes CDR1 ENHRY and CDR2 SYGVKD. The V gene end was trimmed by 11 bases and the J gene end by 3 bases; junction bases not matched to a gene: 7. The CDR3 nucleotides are TGTGCCTCGACACGGGACAGCTACAATGAGCAGTTCTTC. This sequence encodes CASTRDSYNEQFF.

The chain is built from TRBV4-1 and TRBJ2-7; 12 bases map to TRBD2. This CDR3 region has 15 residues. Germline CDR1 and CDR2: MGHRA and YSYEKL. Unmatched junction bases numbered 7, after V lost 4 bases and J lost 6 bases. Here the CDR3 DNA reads TGCGCCAGCAGCCCACGACTAGCGGGAGCCCGCGAGCAGTACTTC. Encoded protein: CASSPRLAGAREQYF.

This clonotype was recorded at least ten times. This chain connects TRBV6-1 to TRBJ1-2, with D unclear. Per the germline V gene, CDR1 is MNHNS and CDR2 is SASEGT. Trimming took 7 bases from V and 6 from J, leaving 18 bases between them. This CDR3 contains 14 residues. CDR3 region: CASTLRRAVDGYTF. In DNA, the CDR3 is TGTGCCAGCACCCTCAGGCGGGCGGTGGATGGCTACACCTTC.

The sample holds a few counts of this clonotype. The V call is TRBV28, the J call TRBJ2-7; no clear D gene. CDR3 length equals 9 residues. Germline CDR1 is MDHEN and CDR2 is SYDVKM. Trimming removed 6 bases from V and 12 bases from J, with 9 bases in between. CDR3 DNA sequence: TGTGCCAGCAGCCCACCCGTGTACTTC. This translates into CASSPPVYF.